The 31 T cell receptor beta chains below were found in one sample sequenced in a study of T-cell memory formation after mild COVID-19. One entry per CDR3 protein, called by TCRdb with MiXCR from the 5' RACE reads. The sample includes a few hundred thousand distinct CDR3 sequences, roughly a tenth seen only once; the top ten take around 3.3%. Sequencing was done on a sample of PBMCs or a T cell subset sorted from them (not recorded which). Every receptor here comes from a man between 18 and 29 years old who had mild COVID-19 (a few samples of this study predate the infection). Cell type and time point are not known.

The chain employs TRBV12-3 or TRBV12-4 and TRBJ2-3; D gene unclear. The CDR3 length is 14 residues. V was clipped by 6 bases and J by 2 bases, with 12 bases between them. CDR3 sequence: CASSPFVATDTQYF. DNA of the CDR3: TGTGCCAGCAGCCCTTTTGTGGCCACAGATACGCAGTATTTT.

The rearrangement uses TRBV29-1 and TRBJ2-1; D gene uncertain. Germline CDR1 SQVTM, CDR2 ANQGSEA. The CDR3 runs to 12 residues. Deletions cut 4 bases from V and 4 bases from J, with 8 bases between. The CDR3 region has the DNA TGCAGCGTTGGACGATTATACAATGAGCAGTTCTTC. Its translation: CSVGRLYNEQFF.

This clonotype was seen a few times. The chain carries TRBV12-3 or TRBV12-4 and TRBJ2-6; D remains unclear. The V gene lost 5 bases and the J gene lost 6 bases, with 8 bases spanning the gap. The CDR3 is 13 amino acids. The chain's CDR3 is CASSRLPANVLTF. The CDR3 nucleotides are TGTGCCAGCAGTCGCCTCCCGGCCAACGTCCTGACTTTC.

The gene calls are TRBV3-1 and TRBJ2-1; 8 bases fit TRBD2. V shed 0 bases, J shed 0 bases, and the junction held 7 bases outside the gene matches. Germline assignment: CDR1 LGHDT and CDR2 YNNKEL (reference sequence). The CDR3 loop spans 18 amino acids. DNA of the CDR3: TGTGCCAGCAGCCAAGATCCACTAGCGGCGGGCTCCTACAATGAGCAGTTCTTC. Its translation is CASSQDPLAAGSYNEQFF.

This chain links TRBV2 with TRBJ1-6, with D uncertain. Germline V lookup: CDR1 SNHLY, CDR2 FYNNEI. The CDR3 has 11 residues. V shed 7 bases and J shed 7 bases, with 5 bases lying between them. Here the CDR3 DNA reads TGTGCCAGCATAGGGAATTCACCCCTCCACTTT. It yields the protein CASIGNSPLHF.

The rearrangement uses TRBV24-1 and TRBJ1-5; D is undetermined. CDR3 size: 13 residues. The V gene's germline CDR1 is KGHDR and CDR2 SFDVKD. V lost 4 bases, J lost 6 bases, and 9 bases lay in between. This chain's CDR3 is CATSEYAFQPQHF. The CDR3 bases are TGTGCCACCAGTGAATACGCCTTTCAGCCCCAGCATTTT.

The CDR3 DNA sequence: TGTGCCAGCAGCGTAGAGGGACGGACTTCCCGAGAGACCCAGTACTTC. The encoded protein is CASSVEGRTSRETQYF. The chain employs TRBV9 and TRBJ2-5, with D perhaps TRBD1 or TRBD2 (5 bases each). The V end was cut by 0 bases, the J end by 4 bases, with 16 bases between. The CDR3 extends over 16 amino acids. CDR1 and CDR2 from the germline V gene are SGDLS and YYNGEE.

The chain couples TRBV12-3 or TRBV12-4 to TRBJ2-2; D may be TRBD1 (6 bases). V was clipped by 3 bases and J by 4 bases, with 12 bases between them. This CDR3 is built from 15 residues. This CDR3 is CASSLRGKPTGELFF. The CDR3 region has the DNA TGTGCCAGCAGTTTGAGGGGGAAGCCCACCGGGGAGCTGTTTTTT.

This clonotype was seen more than once but under ten times. The genes are TRBV5-1 and TRBJ2-1; 9 nucleotides match TRBD2. The CDR3 totals 16 residues. Germline V gene lookup returns CDR1 SGHRS and CDR2 YFSETQ. Unmatched junction bases numbered 7, after V lost 0 bases and J lost 6 bases. The CDR3 sequence: CASSLVLLAGRNEQFF. In DNA form, the CDR3 reads TGCGCCAGCAGCTTGGTCTTGCTAGCGGGGCGCAATGAGCAGTTCTTC.

The table lists this clonotype with a few counts. This chain links TRBV11-1 with TRBJ2-1, with D perhaps matching TRBD1 or TRBD2 (5 bases each). CDR1 is SGHAT and CDR2 is FQDESV in the germline V gene (reference sequence). The CDR3 loop spans 12 amino acids. Trimming took off 3 bases at V and 9 bases at J, with 9 bases between the two ends. CDR3 amino acids: CASSFLRGEQFF. The CDR3 bases are TGTGCCAGCAGCTTCCTGAGGGGTGAGCAGTTCTTC.

The chain has TRBV10-3 and TRBJ1-1; the D gene is possibly TRBD1 (5 bases). Trimming took off 4 bases at V and 4 bases at J, with 19 bases between the two ends. From germline, CDR1 is ENHRY and CDR2 SYGVKD. The CDR3 extends over 16 amino acids. Here the CDR3 DNA reads TGTGCCATCAGTGCGGGGAGCGCGGACATAAGCACTGAAGCTTTCTTT. Its translation is CAISAGSADISTEAFF.

This clonotype was counted a few times. The chain has TRBV5-4 and TRBJ2-5, with a possible D match to TRBD1 (7 bases). Trimming shortened V by 6 bases and J by 4 bases, and 13 bases separated the two germline ends. CDR1 SGHNT and CDR2 YYREEE come from the germline V gene (reference sequence). This CDR3 has 13 amino acids. This chain's CDR3 is CASNPGGGETQYF. DNA for the CDR3: TGTGCCAGCAACCCAGGGGGAGGAGAGACCCAGTACTTC.

This clonotype has more than one count but fewer than ten. This chain connects TRBV7-6 to TRBJ2-7, with a possible D match to TRBD2 (6 bases). The CDR3 totals 15 residues. V was clipped by 4 bases and J by 1 base, with 14 bases between them. Germline V gene lookup returns CDR1 SGHVS and CDR2 FNYEAQ. The CDR3, as DNA: TGTGCCAGCAGCTCATCACCGGGACTTTCCTACGAGCAGTACTTC. It codes for CASSSSPGLSYEQYF. Filled out from reference TRBV7-6 and TRBJ2-7, the complete variable domain reads GAGVSQSPRYKVTKRGQDVALRCDPISGHVSLYWYRQALGQGPEFLTYFNYEAQQDKSGLPNDRFSAERPEGSISTLTIQRTEQRDSAMYRCASSSSPGLSYEQYFGPGTRLTVT.

This clonotype was seen a handful of times. This chain connects TRBV5-1 to TRBJ1-1; 9 bases fit TRBD1. The germline V gene has CDR1 SGHRS and CDR2 YFSETQ. V gave up 2 bases and J gave up 4 bases; unmatched junction bases: 3. CDR3 size: 14 residues. CDR3 bases: TGCGCCAGCAGCTTACAGGGGGCGCCCACTGAAGCTTTCTTT. It is translated as CASSLQGAPTEAFF.

There are many counts of this clonotype. The chain carries TRBV18 and TRBJ1-1; unclear D gene. The CDR3 consists of 15 residues. Germline V gene data show CDR1 as KGHSH and CDR2 as LQKENI. V was trimmed by 0 bases and J by 3 bases, leaving 11 bases between them. The CDR3 here is CASSPPSRADTEAFF. The DNA for the CDR3 is TGTGCCAGCTCACCACCTTCACGGGCCGACACTGAAGCTTTCTTT.

In this sample, this clonotype turned up a few times. Germline and junction disagree at one end, which may indicate a read error. The chain is built from TRBV7-7 and TRBJ2-2; 10 nucleotides match TRBD1. CDR1 SSHAT and CDR2 FNYEAQ come from the germline V gene (reference sequence). The CDR3 extends over 17 amino acids. Written as DNA, the CDR3 is TGTGCTAGCAGCCGGGACAGGGGCGGGTTTGACACCGGGGAGCTGTTTTTT. The encoded protein is CASSRDRGGFDTGELFF.

This clonotype was recorded a few times. V gene TRBV28 combines with J gene TRBJ1-2; D may be TRBD1 (5 bases). Trimming took off 3 bases at V and 2 bases at J, with 13 bases between the two ends. CDR1 is MDHEN and CDR2 is SYDVKM in the germline V gene. The length of the CDR3 is 15 residues. CDR3 nucleotide sequence: TGTGCCAGCAGTTTCCTGGGGCCGGGAAACTATGGCTACACCTTC. Encoded protein: CASSFLGPGNYGYTF.

Here the CDR3 DNA reads TGTGCCAGCAGTTTTTCCGGACAGGGTGATTCACCCCTCCACTTT. Its translation: CASSFSGQGDSPLHF. The chain links TRBV12-3 or TRBV12-4 to TRBJ1-6; 8 bases are shared with TRBD1. The CDR3 has 15 amino acids. V lost 3 bases, J lost 8 bases, and 6 bases stayed unmatched.

This chain links TRBV12-3 or TRBV12-4 with TRBJ2-1, with D perhaps TRBD1 (5 bases). V lost 3 bases and J lost 8, with 11 bases in between. The CDR3 contains 13 residues. DNA for the CDR3: TGTGCCAGCAGTTTCACAATAGGGGATGAGCAGTTCTTC. Protein: CASSFTIGDEQFF.

This chain connects TRBV6-2 or TRBV6-3 to TRBJ2-1; weak D call: TRBD2 (5 bases). The germline CDR1 and CDR2 sequences are MNHEY and SVGEGT. Trimming took 11 bases from V and 6 from J, leaving 20 bases between them. The CDR3 is 14 amino acids. The CDR3: CAGGRGDPSNEQFF. CDR3 DNA: TGTGCCGGTGGTCGGGGAGACCCCTCCAATGAGCAGTTCTTC.

This clonotype was observed a handful of times. The chain combines TRBV7-9 with TRBJ2-7; 7 nucleotides align to TRBD1. J lost 4 bases, V lost 6 bases, and 12 bases had no gene match. CDR3 length: 15 residues. CDR1 is SEHNR and CDR2 is FQNEAQ in the germline V gene (reference sequence). CDR3 amino acids: CASRAPLGQAYEQYF. The CDR3 DNA reads as TGTGCCAGCAGGGCCCCTCTCGGACAGGCATACGAGCAGTACTTC.

The table lists this clonotype with a few counts. The chain employs TRBV7-2 and TRBJ2-7; 9 positions agree with TRBD2. This CDR3 has 15 residues. V lost 5 bases to trimming and J lost 1 base; unmatched junction nucleotides: 6. Germline CDR1 reads SGHTA; CDR2 reads FQGNSA. CDR3 in amino acids: CASSPSGARSYEQYF. The DNA for the CDR3 is TGTGCCAGCAGCCCTAGCGGGGCGCGTTCCTACGAGCAGTACTTC. The full variable domain, rest sourced from reference TRBV7-2 and TRBJ2-7, is GAGVSQSPSNKVTEKGKDVELRCDPISGHTALYWYRQSLGQGLEFLIYFQGNSAPDKSGLPSDRFSAERTGGSVSTLTIQRTQQEDSAVYLCASSPSGARSYEQYFGPGTRLTVT.

The chain recombines TRBV20-1 with TRBJ2-5, with TRBD2 matching 12 bases. This CDR3 has 15 amino acids. CDR1 is DFQATT, CDR2 SNEGSKA, per germline (reference sequence). With 5 bases clipped from V and 0 bases from J, the junction kept 4 bases outside the gene matches. Here the CDR3 reads CSARLAGAHQETQYF. Written as DNA, the CDR3 is TGCAGTGCTCGACTAGCGGGGGCCCACCAAGAGACCCAGTACTTC.

A few counts support this clonotype. The chain couples TRBV4-3 to TRBJ2-7, with D possibly being TRBD1 (5 bases). V lost 3 bases and J lost 0, with 18 bases in between. The germline V gene has CDR1 LGHNA and CDR2 YSLEER. The CDR3 is made up of 17 amino acids. CDR3: CASSHGRQTDTSYEQYV. The CDR3, as DNA: TGCGCCAGCAGCCACGGGCGACAGACCGATACCTCCTACGAGCAGTACGTC.

In this sample, this clonotype turned up a few times. The chain links TRBV27 to TRBJ1-4; D is unresolved. CDR1 MNHEY and CDR2 SMNVEV come from the germline V gene (reference sequence). CDR3 size: 15 residues. V dropped 5 bases and J dropped 10 bases, with 20 bases sitting between them. CDR3 residues: CASSLQTEGSRKLFF. CDR3 nucleotide sequence: TGTGCCAGCAGTCTCCAGACCGAGGGTTCGCGAAAACTGTTTTTT.

The table lists this clonotype with a few counts. The V call is TRBV10-3, the J call TRBJ1-1; 7 bases line up with TRBD1. With 6 bases clipped from V and 0 bases from J, the junction kept 1 base outside the gene matches. Germline V gives CDR1 ENHRY, CDR2 SYGVKD. The CDR3 totals 13 residues. Here the CDR3 DNA reads TGTGCCATCAGCGACAGGGTGAACACTGAAGCTTTCTTT. Translating gives CAISDRVNTEAFF.

This clonotype was observed a few times. The chain combines TRBV27 with TRBJ2-5; D is unresolved. The V gene lost 6 bases and the J gene lost 4 bases, with 21 bases spanning the gap. Germline values: CDR1 MNHEY, CDR2 SMNVEV (reference sequence). The CDR3 sequence is 16 residues long. The CDR3 sequence is CASSRIPRQRLETQYF. The CDR3 region has the DNA TGTGCCAGCAGCCGTATCCCGCGGCAGCGATTAGAGACCCAGTACTTC.

The chain uses TRBV20-1 and TRBJ2-3; D might be TRBD2 (6 bases). Germline CDR1 and CDR2: DFQATT and SNEGSKA (reference sequence). The CDR3 covers 13 residues. The germline V and J ends were trimmed by 6 bases and 6 bases, with 16 bases remaining between them. The CDR3 here is CSAQTRGADTQYF. CDR3 nucleotides: TGCAGTGCGCAGACTAGAGGGGCCGATACGCAGTATTTT.

This clonotype turned up a few times. The junction does not match germline at one end; this may be a read error. This sequence joins TRBV27 and TRBJ2-2, with D possibly being TRBD2 (5 bases). CDR1 is MNHEY, CDR2 SMNVEV, per germline (reference sequence). This CDR3 region has 12 residues. DNA for the CDR3: TGTGCCAGCAGTTTAAATGGGCACGGGGAGCTTTTT. Translation gives CASSLNGHGELF.

DNA for the CDR3: TGTGCCAGCAGGGGAGGGACAGGGTGGAACAATCAGCCCCAGCATTTT. Residues: CASRGGTGWNNQPQHF. V is TRBV6-5 and J is TRBJ1-5; 9 bases are a match to TRBD1. CDR1 is MNHEY and CDR2 is SVGAGI in the germline V gene. CDR3 length: 16 residues. Unmatched junction bases numbered 9, after V lost 6 bases and J lost 3 bases.

J is TRBJ2-5 and V is TRBV28; D possibly corresponds to TRBD1 (7 bases). This CDR3 has 15 amino acids. Germline V gene lookup returns CDR1 MDHEN and CDR2 SYDVKM. Trimming shortened V by 7 bases and J by 2 bases, and 17 bases separated the two germline ends. CDR3 sequence reads: CASILAGGTQETQYF. The CDR3 DNA is TGTGCCAGCATCCTCGCAGGGGGGACTCAAGAGACCCAGTACTTC.